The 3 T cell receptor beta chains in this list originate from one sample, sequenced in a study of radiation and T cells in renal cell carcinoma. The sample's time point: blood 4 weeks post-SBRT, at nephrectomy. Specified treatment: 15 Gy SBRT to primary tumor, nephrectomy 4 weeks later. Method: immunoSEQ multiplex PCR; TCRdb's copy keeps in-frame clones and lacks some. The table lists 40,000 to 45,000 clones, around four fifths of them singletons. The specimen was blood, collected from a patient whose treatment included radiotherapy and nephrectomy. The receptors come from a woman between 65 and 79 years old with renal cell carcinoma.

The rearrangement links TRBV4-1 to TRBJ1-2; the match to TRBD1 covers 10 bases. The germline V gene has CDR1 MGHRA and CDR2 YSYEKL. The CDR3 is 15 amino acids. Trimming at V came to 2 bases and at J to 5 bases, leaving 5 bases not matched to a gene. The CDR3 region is CASSQRTGGSYGYTF. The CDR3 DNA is TGCGCCAGCAGCCAACGGACAGGGGGAAGTTATGGCTACACCTTC.

DNA for the CDR3: TGTGCCAGTAGTATTACTAGCGGGGGAAACACCGGGGAGCTGTTTTTT. It specifies CASSITSGGNTGELFF. V and J are TRBV19 and TRBJ2-2; TRBD2 matches at 11 bases. CDR1 LNHDA and CDR2 SQIVND come from the germline V gene (reference sequence). The CDR3 extends over 16 amino acids. The V gene end was trimmed by 3 bases and the J gene end by 2 bases; junction bases not matched to a gene: 2.

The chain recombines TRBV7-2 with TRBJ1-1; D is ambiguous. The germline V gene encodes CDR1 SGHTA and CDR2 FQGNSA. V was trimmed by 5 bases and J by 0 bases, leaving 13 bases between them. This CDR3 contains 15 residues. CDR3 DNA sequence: TGTGCCAGCAGCCTGCAGACTGACATGAACACTGAAGCTTTCTTT. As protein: CASSLQTDMNTEAFF.